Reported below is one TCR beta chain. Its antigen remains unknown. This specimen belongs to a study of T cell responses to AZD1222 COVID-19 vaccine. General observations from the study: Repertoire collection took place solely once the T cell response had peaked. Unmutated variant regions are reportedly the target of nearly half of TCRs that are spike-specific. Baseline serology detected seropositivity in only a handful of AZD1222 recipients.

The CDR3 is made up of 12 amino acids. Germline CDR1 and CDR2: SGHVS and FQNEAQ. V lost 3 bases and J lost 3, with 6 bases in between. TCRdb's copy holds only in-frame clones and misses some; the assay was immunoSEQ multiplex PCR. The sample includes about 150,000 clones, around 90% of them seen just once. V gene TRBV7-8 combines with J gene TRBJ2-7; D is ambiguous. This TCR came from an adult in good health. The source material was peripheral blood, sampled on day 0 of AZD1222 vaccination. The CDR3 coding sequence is TGTGCCAGCAGCTTGGAAAACTACGAGCAGTACTTC. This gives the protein CASSLENYEQYF. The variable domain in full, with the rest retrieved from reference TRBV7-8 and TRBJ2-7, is GAGVSQSPRYKVAKRGQDVALRCDPISGHVSLFWYQQALGQGPEFLTYFQNEAQLDKSGLPSDRFFAERPEGSVSTLKIQRTQQEDSAVYLCASSLENYEQYFGPGTRLTVT.